This T cell receptor (beta chain) is from a study of T cells after yellow fever vaccination. Whole-study results and caveats: Abundant bulk-population clonotypes could contaminate the FACS-sorted repertoires. Although the secondary response was weaker, it peaked faster, at day 5 versus 15. Most clones from primary vaccination resurfaced after the booster (under 97% CD4, 88% CD8). The CD4 compartment and the CD8 compartment contained a small share of clonotypes in common.

In TCRdb, the 5' RACE reads were re-called with MiXCR into one record per CDR3 protein. Of tens of thousands of distinct CDR3 sequences listed, around 6.5% were seen once; the top ten hold under 45%. This clonotype was detected only a few times. Its antigen is unidentified. Trimming took 5 bases from V and 2 from J, leaving 12 bases between them. Germline assignment: CDR1 SQVTM and CDR2 ANQGSEA. The CDR3 totals 13 residues. V gene TRBV29-1 combines with J gene TRBJ2-5; D gene unclear. The material was CD8+ T cells sorted from PBMCs, obtained on the day of the first yellow fever vaccination. The sequence came from a man between 18 and 35 years old who received the YFV17D yellow fever vaccine. For the CDR3, the DNA is TGCAGCGTTTTGACACATACACAAGAGACCCAGTACTTC. Translating it yields CSVLTHTQETQYF.